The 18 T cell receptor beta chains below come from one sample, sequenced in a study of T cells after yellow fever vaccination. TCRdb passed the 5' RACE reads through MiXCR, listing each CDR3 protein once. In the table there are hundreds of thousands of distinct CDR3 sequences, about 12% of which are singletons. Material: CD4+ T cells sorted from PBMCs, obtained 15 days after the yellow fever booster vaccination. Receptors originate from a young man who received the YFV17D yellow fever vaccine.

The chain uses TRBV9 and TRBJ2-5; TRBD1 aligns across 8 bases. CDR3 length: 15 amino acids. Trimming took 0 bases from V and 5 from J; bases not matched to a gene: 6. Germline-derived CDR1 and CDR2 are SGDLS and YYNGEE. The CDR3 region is CASSVDPGGMETQYF. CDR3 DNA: TGTGCCAGCAGCGTAGATCCAGGGGGCATGGAGACCCAGTACTTC.

The DNA of the CDR3 is TGCGCCAGCAGGCGGGCAGGGGTAGGGAACACTGAAGCTTTCTTT. It encodes CASRRAGVGNTEAFF. This chain uses TRBV5-1 with TRBJ1-1, with D possibly matching TRBD1 (6 bases). Germline CDR1 SGHRS, CDR2 YFSETQ. The V end was cut by 5 bases, the J end by 1 base, with 15 bases between. The CDR3 spans 15 residues.

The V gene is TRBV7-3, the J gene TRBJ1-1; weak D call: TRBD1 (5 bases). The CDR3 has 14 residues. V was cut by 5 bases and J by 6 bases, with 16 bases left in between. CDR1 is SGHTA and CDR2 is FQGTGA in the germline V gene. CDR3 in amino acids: CASSPTAGSPEAFF. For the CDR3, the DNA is TGTGCCAGCAGCCCGACCGCAGGGTCTCCTGAAGCTTTCTTT. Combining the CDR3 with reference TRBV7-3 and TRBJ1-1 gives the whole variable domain GAGVSQTPSNKVTEKGKYVELRCDPISGHTALYWYRQSLGQGPEFLIYFQGTGAADDSGLPNDRFFAVRPEGSVSTLKIQRTERGDSAVYLCASSPTAGSPEAFFGQGTRLTVV.

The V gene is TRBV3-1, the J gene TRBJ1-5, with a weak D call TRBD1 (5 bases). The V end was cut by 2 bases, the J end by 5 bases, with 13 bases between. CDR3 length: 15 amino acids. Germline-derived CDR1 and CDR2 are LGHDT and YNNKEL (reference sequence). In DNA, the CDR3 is TGTGCCAGCAGCCAATCCTCAGGGCTGGATCAGCCCCAGCATTTT. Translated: CASSQSSGLDQPQHF. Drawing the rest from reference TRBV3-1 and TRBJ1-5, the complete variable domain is DTAVSQTPKYLVTQMGNDKSIKCEQNLGHDTMYWYKQDSKKFLKIMFSYNNKELIINETVPNRFSPKSPDKAHLNLHINSLELGDSAVYFCASSQSSGLDQPQHFGDGTRLSIL.

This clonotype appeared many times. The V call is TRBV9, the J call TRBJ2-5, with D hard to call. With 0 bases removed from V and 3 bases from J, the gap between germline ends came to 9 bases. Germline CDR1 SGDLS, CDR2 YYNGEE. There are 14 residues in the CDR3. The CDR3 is CASSVGVNKETQYF. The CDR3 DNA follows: TGTGCCAGCAGCGTAGGAGTCAATAAAGAGACCCAGTACTTC.

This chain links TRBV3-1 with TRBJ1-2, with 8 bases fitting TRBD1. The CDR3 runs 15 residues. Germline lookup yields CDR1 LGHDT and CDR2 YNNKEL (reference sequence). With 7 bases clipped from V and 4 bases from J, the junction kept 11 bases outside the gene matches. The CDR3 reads CASTAQSGGGYGYTF. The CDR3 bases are TGTGCCAGCACCGCTCAATCAGGGGGCGGCTATGGCTACACCTTC. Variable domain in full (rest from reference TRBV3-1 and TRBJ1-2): DTAVSQTPKYLVTQMGNDKSIKCEQNLGHDTMYWYKQDSKKFLKIMFSYNNKELIINETVPNRFSPKSPDKAHLNLHINSLELGDSAVYFCASTAQSGGGYGYTFGSGTRLTVV.

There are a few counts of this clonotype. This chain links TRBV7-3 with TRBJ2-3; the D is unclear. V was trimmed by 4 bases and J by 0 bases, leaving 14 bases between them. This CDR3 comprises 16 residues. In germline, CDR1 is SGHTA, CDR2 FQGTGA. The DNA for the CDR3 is TGTGCCAGCAGCTCCGGGTCCTCCCGCAGCACAGATACGCAGTATTTT. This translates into CASSSGSSRSTDTQYF.

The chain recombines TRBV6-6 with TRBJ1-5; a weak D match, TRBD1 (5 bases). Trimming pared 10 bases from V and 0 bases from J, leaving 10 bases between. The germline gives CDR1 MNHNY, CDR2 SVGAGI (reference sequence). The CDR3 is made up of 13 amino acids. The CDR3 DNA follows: TGTGCCACCAGGGCTGATAGCAATCAGCCCCAGCATTTT. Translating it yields CATRADSNQPQHF.

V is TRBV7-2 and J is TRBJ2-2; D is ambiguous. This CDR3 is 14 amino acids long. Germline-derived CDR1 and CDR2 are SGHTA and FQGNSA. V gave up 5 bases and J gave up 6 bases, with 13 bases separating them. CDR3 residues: CASSPLRRSGELFF. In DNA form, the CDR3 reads TGTGCCAGCAGCCCCCTGCGGCGGTCCGGGGAGCTGTTTTTT.

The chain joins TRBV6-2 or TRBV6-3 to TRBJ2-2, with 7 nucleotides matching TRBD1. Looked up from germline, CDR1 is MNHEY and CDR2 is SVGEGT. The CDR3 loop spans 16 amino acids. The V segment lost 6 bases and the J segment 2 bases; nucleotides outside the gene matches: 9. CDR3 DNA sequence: TGTGCCAGCAGCTTTGTCACAGGGGAAAACACCGGGGAGCTGTTTTTT. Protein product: CASSFVTGENTGELFF.

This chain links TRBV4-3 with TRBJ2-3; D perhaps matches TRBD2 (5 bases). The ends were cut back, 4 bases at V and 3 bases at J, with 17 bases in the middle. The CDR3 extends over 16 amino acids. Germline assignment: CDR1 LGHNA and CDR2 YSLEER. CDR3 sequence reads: CASSLMERGFTDTQYF. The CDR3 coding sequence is TGCGCCAGCAGCCTGATGGAACGGGGATTTACAGATACGCAGTATTTT.

CDR3 region: CASSSSGTAATFYGYTF. CDR3 DNA sequence: TGTGCCAGCAGCAGTTCCGGGACAGCCGCTACCTTCTATGGCTACACCTTC. The chain combines TRBV7-2 with TRBJ1-2; TRBD1 agrees at 7 bases. Germline CDR1 SGHTA, CDR2 FQGNSA. The CDR3 spans 17 residues. V was pared by 5 bases and J by 4 bases, with 16 bases of the junction left unmatched.

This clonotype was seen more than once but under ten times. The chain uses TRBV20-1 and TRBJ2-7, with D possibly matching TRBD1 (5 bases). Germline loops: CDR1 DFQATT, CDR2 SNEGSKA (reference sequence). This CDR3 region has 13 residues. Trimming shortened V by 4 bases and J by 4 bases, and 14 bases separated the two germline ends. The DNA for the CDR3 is TGCAGTGCTACCCCTAGGGCAGGGTACGAGCAGTACTTC. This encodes CSATPRAGYEQYF.

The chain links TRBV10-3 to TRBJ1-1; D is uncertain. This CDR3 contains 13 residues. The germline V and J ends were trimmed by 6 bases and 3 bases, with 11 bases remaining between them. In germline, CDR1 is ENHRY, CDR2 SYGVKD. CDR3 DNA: TGTGCCATCAGACCCTCCGGGGACACTGAAGCTTTCTTT. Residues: CAIRPSGDTEAFF.

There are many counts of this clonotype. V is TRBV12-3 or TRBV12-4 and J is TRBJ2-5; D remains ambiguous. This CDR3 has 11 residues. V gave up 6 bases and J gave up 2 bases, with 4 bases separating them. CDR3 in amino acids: CASRDQETQYF. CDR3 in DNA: TGTGCCAGCAGAGATCAAGAGACCCAGTACTTC.

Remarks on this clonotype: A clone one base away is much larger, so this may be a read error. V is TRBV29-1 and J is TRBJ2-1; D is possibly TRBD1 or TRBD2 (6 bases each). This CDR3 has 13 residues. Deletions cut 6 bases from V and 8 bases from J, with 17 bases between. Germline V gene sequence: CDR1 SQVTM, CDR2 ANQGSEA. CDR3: CSVRGDILHEQFF. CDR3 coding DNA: TGCAGCGTGAGGGGGGACATATTGCATGAGCAGTTCTTC.

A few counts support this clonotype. CDR3 sequence reads: CASSQPSTSGGAAYEQYF. The DNA of the CDR3 is TGTGCCAGCAGCCAGCCGTCGACTAGCGGGGGGGCCGCATACGAGCAGTACTTC. The chain uses TRBV7-2 and TRBJ2-7; 14 bases are shared with TRBD2. The CDR3 runs 18 residues. The germline CDR1 and CDR2 sequences are SGHTA and FQGNSA. The V and J ends lost 5 bases and 4 bases, in that order; junction bases with no gene match: 13.

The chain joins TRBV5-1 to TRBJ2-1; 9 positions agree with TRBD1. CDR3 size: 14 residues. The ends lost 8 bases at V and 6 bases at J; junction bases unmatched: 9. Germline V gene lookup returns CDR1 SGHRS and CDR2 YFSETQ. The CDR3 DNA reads TGCGCCAGTGACCTGGACAGGGGAAGCAATGAGCAGTTCTTC. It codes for CASDLDRGSNEQFF. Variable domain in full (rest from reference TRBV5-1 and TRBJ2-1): KAGVTQTPRYLIKTRGQQVTLSCSPISGHRSVSWYQQTPGQGLQFLFEYFSETQRNKGNFPGRFSGRQFSNSRSEMNVSTLELGDSALYLCASDLDRGSNEQFFGPGTRLTVL.